This paragraph covers one T cell receptor beta chain sequence. Using immunoSEQ multiplex PCR, the repertoire was profiled, and TCRdb retains in-frame clones only, with some absent. The sample has 250,000 to 300,000 clones, 86% seen once. CDR1 GTSNPN and CDR2 SVGIG come from the germline V gene (reference sequence). The CDR3 length is 14 residues. V trimming: 4 bases; J trimming: 6 bases; junction bases outside the gene matches: 8. The data were obtained in a study of blood T cell repertoires in COVID-19. Overall study context: Spain, Italy and the United States supplied samples that represented acute and convalescent COVID-19.

The rearrangement uses TRBV30 and TRBJ1-2; 10 bases are a match to TRBD1. Sequenced: peripheral blood. This receptor was obtained from a man aged 18 to 30 with active or convalescent COVID-19. The CDR3 region is CAWTWDRGYDGYTF. CDR3 coding DNA: TGTGCCTGGACTTGGGACAGGGGCTACGATGGCTACACCTTC.